This TCR beta chain emerged from a study of graft-versus-host responses after intestinal transplantation. Measured with immunoSEQ multiplex PCR; TCRdb has only the in-frame clones, and not every one. The sample has about 29,000 clones, 60% to 85% seen once; the top ten hold 2.5% to 3.5%. The CDR3 covers 13 residues. This clone was seen a handful of times. Processing released intraepithelial and lamina propria lymphocytes from the graft tissue. This clonotype was obtained from a human patient who received an intestinal transplant, so some T cells may come from the graft donor. The chain links TRBV21-1 to TRBJ1-4. TRBV21-1 represents a pseudogene. This material consisted of ileum tissue, taken 98 days after intestinal transplantation. The CDR3, as DNA: TGTGCCAGCAGCGCCGGTGAATATGAAAAACTGTTTTTT. Protein sequence: CASSAGEYEKLFF.